This is a list of T cell receptor beta chains from one sample in a study of PD-1 blockade in classical Hodgkin lymphoma. Clones were sequenced by immunoSEQ multiplex PCR, and TCRdb holds only the in-frame ones, with some missing. Of about 7,900 clones detected, around 84% appear once; the ten largest clones hold approximately 22%. The specimen was CD8+ T cells from blood, collected at baseline. These TCRs come from a human donor with classical Hodgkin lymphoma. The CDR3 runs from the conserved cysteine through the conserved F or W. A D gene is named only where the DNA matches it firmly. Not every row has a clone size; where given, it reads once, few, many or a size class.

j_call v_call clone_size d_call cdr3_nt cdr3_aa
TRBJ1-5 TRBV28 NA NA TGTGCCAGCAATTGGGCAGAAGATAGCAATCAGCCCCAGCATTTT CASNWAEDSNQPQHF
TRBJ1-5 TRBV28 NA NA TGTGCCAGCAGTTTGTTCGGGGGATATCAGCCCCAGCATTTT CASSLFGGYQPQHF
TRBJ2-6 TRBV5-6 NA NA TGTGCCAGCAGCCCTTGGCTCTCTGGGGCCAACGTCCTGACTTTC CASSPWLSGANVLTF
TRBJ2-5 TRBV28 NA TRBD1 TGTGCCAGCAGTCCCGACGGGACAGACTGGACTTTCCAAGAGACCCAGTACTTC CASSPDGTDWTFQETQYF
TRBJ2-7 TRBV5-6 NA TRBD1 TGTGCCAGCAGCTTAAAGACAGGGTACGACGAGCAGTACTTC CASSLKTGYDEQYF
TRBJ2-3 TRBV2 once NA TGTGCCAGCAGTGAAGTGGGACCGAGCACAGATACGCAGTATTTT CASSEVGPSTDTQYF
TRBJ1-5 TRBV28 NA NA TGTGCCAGCAGTCCCCCGAGCAATCAGCCCCAGCATTTT CASSPPSNQPQHF
TRBJ2-6 TRBV28 NA NA TGTGCCATCCATGAAACTGGTGGGGCCAACGTCCTGACTTTC CAIHETGGANVLTF
TRBJ2-7 TRBV6-5 NA NA TGTGCCAGCAGTTACTCTTCCCAGGGCTACGAGCAGTACTTC CASSYSSQGYEQYF
TRBJ2-5 TRBV28 NA NA TGTGCCAGCAGTCCAAAGATGGCAGGAGGAGGAGAGACCCAGTACTTC CASSPKMAGGGETQYF
TRBJ1-1 TRBV2 few TRBD1 TGTGCCAGCAGTGCCCGACAGGGGATGAACACTGAAGCTTTCTTT CASSARQGMNTEAFF
TRBJ2-1 TRBV28 NA NA TGTGCCAGCAGTTCTTGGCGGTACAATGAGCAGTTCTTC CASSSWRYNEQFF
TRBJ2-7 TRBV7-9 NA NA TGTGCCAGCAGCCCTATCAGCTACGAGCAGTACTTC CASSPISYEQYF
TRBJ2-1 TRBV4-2 NA NA TGTGCCAGCAGCCTCAAGCGGCACTCCTACAATGAGCAGTTCTTC CASSLKRHSYNEQFF
TRBJ2-5 TRBV5-6 few NA TGTGCCAGCACTGGTGGGGAGACCCAGTACTTC CASTGGETQYF
TRBJ2-3 TRBV4-1 NA NA TGCGCCAGCAGCCAAACTTCTGGCACAGATACGCAGTATTTT CASSQTSGTDTQYF
TRBJ2-1 TRBV6-5 NA NA TGTGCCAGCCAGGGGTTTGGCTACAATGAGCAGTTCTTC CASQGFGYNEQFF
TRBJ1-5 TRBV7-3 NA TRBD1 TGTGCCAGCAGCTCCCCACTCGCCCTGACAGGGGACGGGCAGCCCCAGCATTTT CASSSPLALTGDGQPQHF
TRBJ1-6 TRBV27 NA NA TGTGCCAGCAGCCTAGACAGCGGTTCACCCCTCCACTTT CASSLDSGSPLHF
TRBJ2-5 TRBV28 NA TRBD2 TGTGCCAGCACTACCCTAGCGGTCCAAGAGACCCAGTACTTC CASTTLAVQETQYF
TRBJ2-7 TRBV6-4 NA TRBD1 TGTGCCAGCAGTGCCCGGACAGGATCCTACGAGCAGTACTTC CASSARTGSYEQYF
TRBJ2-3 TRBV28 NA NA TGTGCCAGCAATATGCAGACCACAGATACGCAGTATTTT CASNMQTTDTQYF
TRBJ2-6 TRBV27 NA NA TGTGCCAGCAGTACGTCTGGGGCCAACGTCCTGACTTTC CASSTSGANVLTF
TRBJ2-7 TRBV29-1 NA NA TGCAGCGTTGGGGGGGACACCCTCTCCTACGAGCAGTACTTC CSVGGDTLSYEQYF
TRBJ1-4 TRBV11-2 NA NA TGTGCCAGCAGCTTGGGCCTAAAACTGTTTTTT CASSLGLKLFF
TRBJ1-6 TRBV7-2 NA NA TGTGCCAGCAGCTCCCAGGGGATCGGTTCACCCCTCCACTTT CASSSQGIGSPLHF
TRBJ1-5 TRBV5-1 NA TRBD1 TGCGCCAGCAGCTTGGCCGGGGACAGGGGGCATCAGCCCCAGCATTTT CASSLAGDRGHQPQHF
TRBJ2-7 TRBV30 NA NA TGTGCCTGGAGTGGGACTTTCTACGAGCAGTACTTC CAWSGTFYEQYF
TRBJ2-1 TRBV7-3 NA NA TGTGCCAGCAGCCCGACTCCCTCTGGCCACTACAATGAGCAGTTCTTC CASSPTPSGHYNEQFF
TRBJ2-7 TRBV18 NA TRBD1 TGTGCCAGCTCACCACCTGGGACAGGAAGCTCCTACGAGCAGTACTTC CASSPPGTGSSYEQYF
TRBJ2-5 TRBV28 NA NA TGTGCCAGCAGAAAAGACAGGGAGGGTGAGACCCAGTACTTC CASRKDREGETQYF
TRBJ1-5 TRBV28 NA NA TGTGCCAGCAGCCCTCGGGGGAATAGCAATCAGCCCCAGCATTTT CASSPRGNSNQPQHF
TRBJ2-7 TRBV4-1 NA TRBD2 TGCGCCAGCAGCCTCCAACCGGGACTAGACTACGAGCAGTACTTC CASSLQPGLDYEQYF
TRBJ2-1 TRBV13 NA NA TGTGCCAGCAGCTTAGCACAGGGTTATGGGTACAATGAGCAGTTCTTC CASSLAQGYGYNEQFF
TRBJ1-5 TRBV2 NA NA TGTGCCAGCAGTATGTCGTATAGCAATCAGCCCCAGCATTTT CASSMSYSNQPQHF
TRBJ2-1 TRBV19 NA NA TGTGCCAGTAGTATGAAATTCGATGAGCAGTTCTTC CASSMKFDEQFF
TRBJ2-6 TRBV14 NA TRBD1 TGTGCCAGCAGCCAAGTCAGGGGGCTCGGGGCCAACGTCCTGACTTTC CASSQVRGLGANVLTF
TRBJ1-1 TRBV6-1 NA TRBD1 TGTGCCAGCAGTGATGTCCTAACAGGGGGCCCGAACACTGAAGCTTTCTTT CASSDVLTGGPNTEAFF
TRBJ2-3 TRBV29-1 once NA TGCGTAACGGTGGCAGATACGCAGTATTTT CVTVADTQYF
TRBJ2-7 TRBV5-5 NA NA TGTGCCAGCAGCTACCCCGGGAACCCCTACGAGCAGTACTTC CASSYPGNPYEQYF
TRBJ2-7 TRBV28 NA TRBD1 TGTGCCAGCAGTGATCCGGGACAGGGCTACGAGCAGTACTTC CASSDPGQGYEQYF
TRBJ2-7 TRBV19 NA NA TGTGCCAGTAGTTTCGGACTAACCTACGAGCAGTACTTC CASSFGLTYEQYF
TRBJ2-1 TRBV20-1 once TRBD2 TGCGGGGGGGGCTCCTACAATGAGCAGTTCTTC CGGGSYNEQFF
TRBJ2-7 TRBV28 NA NA TGTGCCAGCAGCCCAGTCAGGCAGGATTACGAGCAGTACTTC CASSPVRQDYEQYF
TRBJ2-1 TRBV7-9 NA NA TGTGCCAGCAGCTTAGAGTATGAGCAGTTCTTC CASSLEYEQFF
TRBJ2-3 TRBV27 once NA TGTGCCAGCAGCCCCGGAGGTACGCAGTATTTT CASSPGGTQYF
TRBJ2-3 TRBV7-8 once NA TGTGCCAGCAGCTTCGGGGGCCGTGAAGATACGCAGTATTTT CASSFGGREDTQYF
TRBJ1-6 TRBV10-2 NA TRBD1 TGCGCCAGCCTACCGGGGACAGATTATAATTCACCCCTCCACTTT CASLPGTDYNSPLHF
TRBJ2-1 TRBV18 NA NA TGTGCCAGCTCAACCGGGCCCTGGGGGTTCTTC CASSTGPWGFF
TRBJ1-5 TRBV4-1 few NA TGCGCCAGCAGCCAAGCCAGGTTTCAGCCCCAGCATTTT CASSQARFQPQHF
TRBJ1-5 TRBV27 NA NA TGTGCCAGCAGTTTTGCAGATAGCAATCAGCCCCAGCATTTT CASSFADSNQPQHF
TRBJ1-5 TRBV30 NA NA TGTGCCTGGAGTAAAAAACAGTACACCTCTAGCAATCAGCCCCAGCATTTT CAWSKKQYTSSNQPQHF
TRBJ2-1 TRBV7-9 hyperexpanded NA TGTGCCAGCAGCTCGGTCCGGGACACGACCTACAATGAGCAGTTCTTC CASSSVRDTTYNEQFF
TRBJ2-1 TRBV28 NA NA TGTGCCAGCACCATCACTAGGGCCTACAATGAGCAGTTCTTC CASTITRAYNEQFF